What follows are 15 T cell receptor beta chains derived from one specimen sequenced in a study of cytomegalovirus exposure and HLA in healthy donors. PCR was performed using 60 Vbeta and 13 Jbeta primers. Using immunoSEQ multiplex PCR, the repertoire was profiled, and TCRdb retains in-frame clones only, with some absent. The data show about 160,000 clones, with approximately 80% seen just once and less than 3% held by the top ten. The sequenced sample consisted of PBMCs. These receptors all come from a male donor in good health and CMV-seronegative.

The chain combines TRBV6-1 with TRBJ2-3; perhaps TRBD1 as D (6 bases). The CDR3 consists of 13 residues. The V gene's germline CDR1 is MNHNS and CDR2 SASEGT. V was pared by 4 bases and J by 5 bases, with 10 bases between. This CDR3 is CASSATGLDTQYF. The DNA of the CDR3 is TGTGCCAGCAGTGCTACAGGGCTAGATACGCAGTATTTT.

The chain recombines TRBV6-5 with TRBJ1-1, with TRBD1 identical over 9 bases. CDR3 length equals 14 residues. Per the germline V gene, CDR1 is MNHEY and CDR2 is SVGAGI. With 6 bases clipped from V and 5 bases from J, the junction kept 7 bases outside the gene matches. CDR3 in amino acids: CASSKGQGLTEAFF. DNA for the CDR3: TGTGCCAGCAGCAAGGGACAGGGTTTAACTGAAGCTTTCTTT.

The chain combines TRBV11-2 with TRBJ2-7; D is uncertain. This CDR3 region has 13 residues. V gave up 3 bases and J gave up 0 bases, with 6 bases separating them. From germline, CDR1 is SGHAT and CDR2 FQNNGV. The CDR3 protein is CASSFTVSYEQYF. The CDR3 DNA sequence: TGTGCCAGCAGCTTCACGGTCTCCTACGAGCAGTACTTC.

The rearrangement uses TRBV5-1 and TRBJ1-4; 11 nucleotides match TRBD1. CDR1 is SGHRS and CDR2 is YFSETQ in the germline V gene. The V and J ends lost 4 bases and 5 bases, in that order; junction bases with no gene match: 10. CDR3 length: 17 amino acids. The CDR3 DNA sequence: TGCGCCAGCAGCAAGCTCGGGACAGGGGGGAGAAATGAAAAACTGTTTTTT. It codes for CASSKLGTGGRNEKLFF.

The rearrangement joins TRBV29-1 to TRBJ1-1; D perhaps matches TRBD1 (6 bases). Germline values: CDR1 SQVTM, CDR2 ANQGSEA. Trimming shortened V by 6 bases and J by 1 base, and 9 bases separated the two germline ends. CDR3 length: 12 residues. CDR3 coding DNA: TGCAGCGTGGGGACAAGGAACACTGAAGCTTTCTTT. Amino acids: CSVGTRNTEAFF.

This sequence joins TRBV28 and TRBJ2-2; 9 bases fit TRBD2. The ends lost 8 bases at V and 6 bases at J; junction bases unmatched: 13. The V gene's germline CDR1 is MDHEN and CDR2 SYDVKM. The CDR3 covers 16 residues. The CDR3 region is CASLTSGLALPGELFF. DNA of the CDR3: TGTGCCAGCCTCACATCGGGACTAGCCCTCCCCGGGGAGCTGTTTTTT.

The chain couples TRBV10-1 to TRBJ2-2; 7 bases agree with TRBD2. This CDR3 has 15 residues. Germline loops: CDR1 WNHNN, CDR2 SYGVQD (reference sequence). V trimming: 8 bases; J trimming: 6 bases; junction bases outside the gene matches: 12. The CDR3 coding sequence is TGCGCCAGCCTAGTGGGGGGGAGTGGGGCCGGGGAGCTGTTTTTT. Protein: CASLVGGSGAGELFF.

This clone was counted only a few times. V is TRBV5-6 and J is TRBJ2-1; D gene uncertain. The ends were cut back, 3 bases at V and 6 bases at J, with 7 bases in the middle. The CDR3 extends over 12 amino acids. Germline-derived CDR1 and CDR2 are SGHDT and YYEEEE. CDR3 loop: CASSSYLNEQFF. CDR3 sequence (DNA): TGTGCCAGCAGCTCCTACCTCAATGAGCAGTTCTTC.

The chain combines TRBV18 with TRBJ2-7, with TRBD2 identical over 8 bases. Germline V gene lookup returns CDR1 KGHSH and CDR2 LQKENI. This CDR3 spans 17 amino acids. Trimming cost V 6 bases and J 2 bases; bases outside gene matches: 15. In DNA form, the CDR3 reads TGTGCCAGCTCCCAAGGGGTCGGCGGGGGGAAACCCTACGAGCAGTACTTC. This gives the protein CASSQGVGGGKPYEQYF.

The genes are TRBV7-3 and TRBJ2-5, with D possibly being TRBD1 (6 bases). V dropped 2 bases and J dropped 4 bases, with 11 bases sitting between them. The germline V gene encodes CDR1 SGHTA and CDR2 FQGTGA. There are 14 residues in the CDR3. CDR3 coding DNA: TGTGCCAGCAGCTTAGGGTTCAGGGGAGAGACCCAGTACTTC. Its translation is CASSLGFRGETQYF.

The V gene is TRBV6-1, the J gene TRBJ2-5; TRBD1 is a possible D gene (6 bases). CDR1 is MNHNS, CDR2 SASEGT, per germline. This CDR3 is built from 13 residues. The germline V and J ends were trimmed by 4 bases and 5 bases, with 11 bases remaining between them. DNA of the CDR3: TGTGCCAGCAGTGGGGGGCGCTGGGAGACCCAGTACTTC. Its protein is CASSGGRWETQYF.

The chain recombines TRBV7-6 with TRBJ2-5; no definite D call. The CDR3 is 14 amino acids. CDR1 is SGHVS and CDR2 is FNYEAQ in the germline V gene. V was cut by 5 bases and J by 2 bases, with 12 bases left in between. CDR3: CASSRLSVQETQYF. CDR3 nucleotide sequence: TGTGCCAGCAGCCGTCTATCGGTACAAGAGACCCAGTACTTC.

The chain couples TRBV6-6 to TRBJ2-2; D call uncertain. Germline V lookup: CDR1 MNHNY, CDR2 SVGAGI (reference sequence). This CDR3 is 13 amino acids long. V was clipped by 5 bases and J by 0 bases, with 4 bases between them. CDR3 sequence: CASSGANTGELFF. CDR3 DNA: TGTGCCAGCAGTGGAGCGAACACCGGGGAGCTGTTTTTT.

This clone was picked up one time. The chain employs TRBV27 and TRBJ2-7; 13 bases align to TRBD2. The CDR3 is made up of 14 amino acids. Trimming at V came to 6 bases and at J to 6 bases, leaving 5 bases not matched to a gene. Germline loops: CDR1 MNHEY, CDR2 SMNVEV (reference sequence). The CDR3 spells CASRGTSGTGEQYF. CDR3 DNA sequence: TGTGCCAGCAGGGGGACTAGCGGGACGGGCGAGCAGTACTTC.

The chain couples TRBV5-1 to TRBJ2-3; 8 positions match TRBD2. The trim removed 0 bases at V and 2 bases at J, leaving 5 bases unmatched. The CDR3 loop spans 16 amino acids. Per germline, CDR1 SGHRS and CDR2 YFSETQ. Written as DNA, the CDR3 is TGCGCCAGCAGCTTGGTGGGAGCGGGGGTCACAGATACGCAGTATTTT. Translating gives CASSLVGAGVTDTQYF.